The next 17 T cell receptor beta chains were all read from a single sample in a study of response to subunit inactivated influenza vaccine. TCRdb processed the RT-PCR reads anew with MiXCR; each CDR3 protein has one entry. The repertoire holds 500,000 to 650,000 distinct CDR3 sequences, with around 8% as singletons. The specimen comprised PBMCs from blood, sampled roughly 24 months after vaccination. These receptors were collected from a man aged 50-75 years who received an inactivated influenza vaccine.

The chain joins TRBV4-2 to TRBJ1-2; D unresolved. This CDR3 is built from 13 residues. Germline V gene data show CDR1 as LGHNA and CDR2 as YNFKEQ. V gave up 0 bases and J gave up 6 bases, with 8 bases separating them. The CDR3: CASSQDLDDGYTF. The DNA for the CDR3 is TGTGCCAGCAGCCAAGATCTTGATGATGGCTACACCTTC.

The chain recombines TRBV12-3 or TRBV12-4 with TRBJ2-2, with TRBD2 as a possible D gene (6 bases). V lost 1 base and J lost 4, with 10 bases in between. This CDR3 comprises 15 residues. The CDR3: CASSLEGGSTGELFF. The CDR3 nucleotides read TGTGCCAGCAGTTTAGAAGGAGGGTCCACCGGGGAGCTGTTTTTT.

In its sample, this clonotype was seen many times. This chain connects TRBV14 to TRBJ1-2; no firm D call. The CDR3 runs to 14 residues. V was cut by 0 bases and J by 4 bases, with 9 bases left in between. In germline, CDR1 is SGHDN, CDR2 FVKESK. The CDR3 nucleotides read TGTGCCAGCAGCCAAGATAGCCGGGCCTATGGCTACACCTTC. Its protein product is CASSQDSRAYGYTF.

This clonotype has a handful of counts. The chain recombines TRBV6-1 with TRBJ2-3, with no clear D. The V end was cut by 10 bases, the J end by 6 bases, with 5 bases between. Germline V gene sequence: CDR1 MNHNS, CDR2 SASEGT. CDR3 size: 9 residues. The CDR3 nucleotides read TGTGCCACCGGGGATACGCAGTATTTT. This codes for CATGDTQYF.

This clonotype has ten or more counts. V gene TRBV12-3 or TRBV12-4 combines with J gene TRBJ1-1; TRBD1 aligns across 10 bases. V shed 4 bases and J 1 base; nucleotides not matched to a gene: 6. CDR3 length equals 16 residues. This chain's CDR3 is CASSSTGGARNTEAFF. The CDR3 DNA is TGTGCCAGCAGTTCGACAGGGGGCGCGAGGAACACTGAAGCTTTCTTT.

This clonotype was recorded many times. The V and J genes are TRBV3-1 and TRBJ2-1; TRBD2 agrees at 10 bases. This CDR3 comprises 17 residues. V shed 0 bases, J shed 3 bases, and the junction held 5 bases outside the gene matches. CDR1 LGHDT and CDR2 YNNKEL come from the germline V gene (reference sequence). CDR3 in amino acids: CASSQDPSGRIYNEQFF. DNA for the CDR3: TGTGCCAGCAGCCAAGATCCTAGCGGGAGAATCTACAATGAGCAGTTCTTC.

This clonotype was counted between two and nine times. This chain links TRBV20-1 with TRBJ2-1; 7 bases are a match to TRBD2. Germline CDR1 reads DFQATT; CDR2 reads SNEGSKA (reference sequence). The CDR3 length is 13 residues. V was pared by 4 bases and J by 5 bases, with 5 bases of the junction left unmatched. This CDR3 is CSAKRGAHNEQFF. The CDR3 coding sequence is TGCAGTGCTAAGCGGGGTGCTCACAATGAGCAGTTCTTC.

The J gene is TRBJ1-3, the V gene TRBV9, with no clear D. Trimming shortened V by 4 bases and J by 0 bases, and 11 bases separated the two germline ends. The CDR3 covers 15 residues. Per germline, CDR1 SGDLS and CDR2 YYNGEE. CDR3 amino acids: CASSPSTLSGNTIYF. Here the CDR3 DNA reads TGTGCCAGCAGCCCGTCCACTCTCTCTGGAAACACCATATATTTT.

This clonotype was counted a few times. The chain uses TRBV5-1 and TRBJ1-4; tentatively, D is TRBD1 (6 bases). This CDR3 is 15 amino acids long. Germline V gene data show CDR1 as SGHRS and CDR2 as YFSETQ. Between the trimmed V and J ends, which lost 4 bases and 8 bases, there was a span of 18 bases. In DNA, the CDR3 is TGCGCCAGCAGCGGGTTTTCGGGGGGCGCCGAAAAACTGTTTTTT. Its protein is CASSGFSGGAEKLFF.

The sample holds a few counts of this clonotype. The rearrangement links TRBV7-8 to TRBJ2-2, with D possibly being TRBD2 (6 bases). V was clipped by 5 bases and J by 0 bases, with 13 bases between them. This CDR3 spans 16 amino acids. Germline CDR1 reads SGHVS; CDR2 reads FQNEAQ. CDR3 DNA sequence: TGTGCCAGCAGCCGGGACTTCAGTGCGAACACCGGGGAGCTGTTTTTT. Its protein is CASSRDFSANTGELFF.

The gene calls are TRBV10-3 and TRBJ1-5; a weak D match, TRBD1 (5 bases). The CDR3 sequence is 16 residues long. The germline CDR1 and CDR2 sequences are ENHRY and SYGVKD. V gave up 3 bases and J gave up 0 bases, with 12 bases separating them. This chain's CDR3 is CAISDSGTGSNQPQHF. For the CDR3, the DNA is TGTGCCATCAGTGATTCCGGGACGGGTAGCAATCAGCCCCAGCATTTT.

This clonotype came up a few times. This chain uses TRBV12-3 or TRBV12-4 with TRBJ2-1; D tentatively reads TRBD1 or TRBD2 (5 bases each). Trimming took off 6 bases at V and 14 bases at J, with 14 bases between the two ends. CDR3 length equals 11 residues. The CDR3: CASRSGTPKFF. The CDR3 DNA follows: TGTGCCAGCAGGTCCGGGACCCCGAAGTTCTTC.

The gene calls are TRBV6-2 or TRBV6-3 and TRBJ2-1; 11 bases line up with TRBD2. From germline, CDR1 is MNHEY and CDR2 SVGEGT. J lost 15 bases, V lost 4 bases, and 14 bases had no gene match. This CDR3 is 15 amino acids long. The CDR3 DNA reads TGTGCCAGCAGTTGGGATGGACTAGCGGGCGGACGAAGGTTCTTC. Protein sequence: CASSWDGLAGGRRFF.

This clonotype was counted a few times. The rearrangement joins TRBV6-5 to TRBJ1-5; D is uncertain. The germline CDR1 and CDR2 sequences are MNHEY and SVGAGI. Trimming cost V 3 bases and J 0 bases, with 12 bases left between them. The CDR3 loop spans 16 amino acids. The CDR3 DNA reads TGTGCCAGCAGTTATGTCAGTTCACCTAGCAATCAGCCCCAGCATTTT. Translating gives CASSYVSSPSNQPQHF.

The chain has TRBV29-1 and TRBJ2-5; 10 nucleotides agree with TRBD2. This CDR3 spans 15 amino acids. Germline-derived CDR1 and CDR2 are SQVTM and ANQGSEA. V dropped 3 bases and J dropped 1; count of bases not matched to a gene: 5. CDR3 amino acids: CSVDSSGRAQETQYF. CDR3 coding DNA: TGCAGCGTTGATTCAAGCGGGAGGGCCCAAGAGACCCAGTACTTC.

This clonotype was observed at least ten times. The chain is built from TRBV9 and TRBJ2-4; D is possibly TRBD1 (8 bases). Trimming left V 7 bases short and J 3 bases short, with 17 bases between. CDR1 is SGDLS and CDR2 is YYNGEE in the germline V gene. The CDR3 consists of 15 residues. DNA for the CDR3: TGTGCCAGCGCGACCGGGGGGACAGGCAAAAACATTCAGTACTTC. Encoded protein: CASATGGTGKNIQYF.

V and J are TRBV29-1 and TRBJ1-1; D unresolved. The germline gives CDR1 SQVTM, CDR2 ANQGSEA. Trimming shortened V by 3 bases and J by 2 bases, and 10 bases separated the two germline ends. The CDR3 loop spans 13 amino acids. CDR3: CSVDPKLNTEAFF. DNA of the CDR3: TGCAGCGTTGATCCGAAACTTAACACTGAAGCTTTCTTT.